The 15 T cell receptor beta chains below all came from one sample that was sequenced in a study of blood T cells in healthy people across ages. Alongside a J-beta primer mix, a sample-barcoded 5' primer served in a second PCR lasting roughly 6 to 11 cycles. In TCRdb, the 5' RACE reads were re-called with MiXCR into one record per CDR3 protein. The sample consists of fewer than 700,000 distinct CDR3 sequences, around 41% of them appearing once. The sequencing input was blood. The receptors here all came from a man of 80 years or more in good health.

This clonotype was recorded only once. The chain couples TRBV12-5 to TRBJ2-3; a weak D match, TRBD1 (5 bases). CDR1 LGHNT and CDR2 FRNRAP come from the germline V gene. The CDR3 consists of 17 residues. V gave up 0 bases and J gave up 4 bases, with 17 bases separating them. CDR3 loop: CASGLVLGATVPDTQYF. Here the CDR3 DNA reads TGTGCTAGTGGTTTGGTACTTGGGGCTACCGTCCCAGATACGCAGTATTTT.

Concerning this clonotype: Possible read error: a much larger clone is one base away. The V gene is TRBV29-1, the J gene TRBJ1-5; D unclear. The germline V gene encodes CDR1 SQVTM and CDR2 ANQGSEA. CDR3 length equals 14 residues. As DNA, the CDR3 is TGCAGCGCTGAAGGGAAATTCTTGGATCAGCCCCAGCATTTT. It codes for CSAEGKFLDQPQHF.

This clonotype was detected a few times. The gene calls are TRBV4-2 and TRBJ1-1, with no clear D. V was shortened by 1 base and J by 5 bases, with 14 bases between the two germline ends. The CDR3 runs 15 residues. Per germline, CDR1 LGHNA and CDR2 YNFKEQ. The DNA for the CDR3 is TGTGCCAGCAGCCAAGCTGGTCCCAGTGGGACTGAAGCTTTCTTT. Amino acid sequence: CASSQAGPSGTEAFF.

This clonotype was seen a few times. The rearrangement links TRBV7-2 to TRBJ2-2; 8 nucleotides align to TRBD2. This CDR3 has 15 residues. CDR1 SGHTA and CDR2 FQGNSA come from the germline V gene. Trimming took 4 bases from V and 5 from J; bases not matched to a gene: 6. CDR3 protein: CASSYERERTGELFF. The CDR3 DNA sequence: TGTGCCAGCAGCTACGAGCGGGAGCGAACCGGGGAGCTGTTTTTT.

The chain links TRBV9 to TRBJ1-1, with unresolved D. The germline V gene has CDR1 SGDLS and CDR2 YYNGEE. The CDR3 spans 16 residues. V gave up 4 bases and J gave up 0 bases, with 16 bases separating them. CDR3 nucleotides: TGTGCCAGCAGCCCCTATGGGAGGGAGTTGAACACTGAAGCTTTCTTT. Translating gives CASSPYGRELNTEAFF.

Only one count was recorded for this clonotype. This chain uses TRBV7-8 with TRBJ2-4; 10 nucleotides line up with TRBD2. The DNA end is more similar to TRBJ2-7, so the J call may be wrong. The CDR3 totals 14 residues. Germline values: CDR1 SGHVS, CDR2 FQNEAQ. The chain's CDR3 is CASRPTLAGDEQYF. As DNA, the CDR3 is TGTGCCAGCAGGCCAACTCTAGCGGGGGACGAGCAGTACTTC.

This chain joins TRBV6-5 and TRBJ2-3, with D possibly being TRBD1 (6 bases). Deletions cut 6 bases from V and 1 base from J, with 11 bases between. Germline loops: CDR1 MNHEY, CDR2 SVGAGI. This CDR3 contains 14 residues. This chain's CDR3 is CASRPGHGTDTQYF. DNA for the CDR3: TGTGCCAGCAGACCGGGACACGGCACAGATACGCAGTATTTT.

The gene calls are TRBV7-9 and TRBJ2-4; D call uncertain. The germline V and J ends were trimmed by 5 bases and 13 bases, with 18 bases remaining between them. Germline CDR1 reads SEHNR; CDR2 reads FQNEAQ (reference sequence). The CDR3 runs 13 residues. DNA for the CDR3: TGTGCCAGCAGCCCAGGACGGTTAATGGAGCAGTACTTC. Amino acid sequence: CASSPGRLMEQYF.

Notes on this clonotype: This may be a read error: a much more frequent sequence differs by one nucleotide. The CDR3: CSVEWDYDEQFF. The CDR3 DNA reads as TGCAGCGTTGAGTGGGACTACGATGAGCAGTTCTTC. The rearrangement uses TRBV29-1 and TRBJ2-1, with 7 bases lining up with TRBD2. Germline V gives CDR1 SQVTM, CDR2 ANQGSEA. There are 12 residues in the CDR3.

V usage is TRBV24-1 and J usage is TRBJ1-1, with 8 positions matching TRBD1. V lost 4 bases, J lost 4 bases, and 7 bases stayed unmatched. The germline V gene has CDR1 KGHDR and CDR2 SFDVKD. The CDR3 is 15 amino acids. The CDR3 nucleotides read TGTGCCACCAGTGACAGGACAGGGACCGTCACTGAAGCTTTCTTT. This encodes CATSDRTGTVTEAFF.

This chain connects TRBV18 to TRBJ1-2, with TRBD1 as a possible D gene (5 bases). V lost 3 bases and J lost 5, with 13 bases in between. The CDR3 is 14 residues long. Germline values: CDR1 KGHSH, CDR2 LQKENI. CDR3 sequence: CASSPGERVYGYTF. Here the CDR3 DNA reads TGTGCCAGCTCACCGGGGGAGAGGGTTTATGGCTACACCTTC.

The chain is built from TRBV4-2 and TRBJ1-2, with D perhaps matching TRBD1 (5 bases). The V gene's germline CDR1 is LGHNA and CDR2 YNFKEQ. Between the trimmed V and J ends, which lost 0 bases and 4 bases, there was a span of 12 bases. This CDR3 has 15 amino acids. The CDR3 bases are TGTGCCAGCAGCCAAGAGTGGCAGGGCGGCTATGGCTACACCTTC. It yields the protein CASSQEWQGGYGYTF.

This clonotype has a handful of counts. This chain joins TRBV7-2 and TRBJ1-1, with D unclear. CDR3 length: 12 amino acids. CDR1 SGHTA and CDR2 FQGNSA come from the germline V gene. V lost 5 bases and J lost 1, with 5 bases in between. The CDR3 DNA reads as TGTGCCAGCAGCCCTTGGAACACTGAAGCTTTCTTT. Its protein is CASSPWNTEAFF. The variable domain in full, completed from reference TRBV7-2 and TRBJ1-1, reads GAGVSQSPSNKVTEKGKDVELRCDPISGHTALYWYRQSLGQGLEFLIYFQGNSAPDKSGLPSDRFSAERTGGSVSTLTIQRTQQEDSAVYLCASSPWNTEAFFGQGTRLTVV.

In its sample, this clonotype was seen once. CDR3 protein: CASRERDGYEQYF. The CDR3 DNA reads as TGTGCCAGCAGGGAACGGGATGGCTACGAGCAGTACTTC. This chain links TRBV2 with TRBJ2-7; D is possibly TRBD2 (5 bases). V was cut by 6 bases and J by 3 bases, with 12 bases left in between. Germline CDR1 SNHLY, CDR2 FYNNEI. The CDR3 contains 13 residues.

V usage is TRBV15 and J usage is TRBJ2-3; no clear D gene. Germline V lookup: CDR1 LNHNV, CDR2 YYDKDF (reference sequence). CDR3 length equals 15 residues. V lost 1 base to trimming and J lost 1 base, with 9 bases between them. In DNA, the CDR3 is TGTGCCACCAGCAGAGGGGGATTACGCACAGATACGCAGTATTTT. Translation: CATSRGGLRTDTQYF.